By sample share, the clone carrying this TCR beta chain is medium-sized. These data are taken from a study of blood T cell repertoires in COVID-19. In the original analysis: Amplification with reference gene primers provided the estimates of nucleated cell counts. Clones were sequenced by immunoSEQ multiplex PCR, and TCRdb holds only the in-frame ones, with some missing. V and J calls and clone size are as listed in that table; D and trimming were resolved from the DNA. The data contain about 150,000 clones, 65% to 90% of them singletons. Germline lookup yields CDR1 MNHEY and CDR2 SVGEGT. Trimming removed 2 bases from V and 4 bases from J; junction bases left unmatched: 7. The CDR3 extends over 15 amino acids.

The chain couples TRBV6-2 or TRBV6-3 to TRBJ1-2, with 7 bases identical to TRBD1. The receptor comes from a woman in her sixties with COVID-19, enrolled during active disease. The sample comprised peripheral blood. The CDR3 DNA follows: TGTGCCAGCAGTTACGGGGGACAGAATATCTATGGCTACACCTTC. It codes for CASSYGGQNIYGYTF.